The rows below give T cell receptor beta chains drawn from one sample of a study of T cells in tumors and immune-related adverse events. Clones were sequenced by immunoSEQ multiplex PCR, and TCRdb holds only the in-frame ones, with some missing. The sample carries fewer than 25,000 clones, around 90% recorded once. The sequencing here drew on lymph node tissue, taken from a patient treated with anti-PD-1 therapy. Receptors originate from a female donor with metastatic renal cell carcinoma. Both conserved end residues are part of each CDR3. D genes are given only for firm matches. A clone size is listed for some rows: how often the clone was seen (once, few, many), or a class if it is expanded.

-	TRBV7-9	TRBJ1-4	-	CASSPDNEKLFF	TGTGCCAGCAGCCCAGATAATGAAAAACTGTTTTTT
TRBD2	TRBV7-9	TRBJ2-1	-	CASSSPGGRLYNEQFF	TGTGCCAGCAGCTCGCCGGGGGGGAGGCTCTACAATGAGCAGTTCTTC
-	TRBV5-1	TRBJ2-1	-	CASIPRVGGHEQFF	TGCGCCAGCATCCCTCGGGTGGGAGGCCATGAGCAGTTCTTC
TRBD1	TRBV6-1	TRBJ1-2	-	CASSEASDRGDGYTF	TGTGCCAGCAGTGAAGCCTCTGACAGGGGGGATGGCTACACCTTC
TRBD1	TRBV7-9	TRBJ2-6	-	CASSLGQFSGANVLTF	TGTGCCAGCAGCTTGGGACAGTTCTCTGGGGCCAACGTCCTGACTTTC
-	TRBV4-1	TRBJ2-5	-	CASSQLVFTGSGTQYF	TGCGCCAGCAGCCAACTCGTCTTCACCGGTTCGGGGACCCAGTACTTC
-	TRBV5-1	TRBJ1-3	-	CASSSGSRDGNTIYF	TGCGCCAGCAGCTCCGGAAGCCGAGATGGAAACACCATATATTTT
TRBD2	TRBV28	TRBJ2-2	-	CASSFGLERGGELFF	TGTGCCAGCAGTTTCGGACTAGAAAGGGGCGGGGAGCTGTTTTTT
-	TRBV29-1	TRBJ1-5	-	CSVGQGREPQHF	TGCAGCGTTGGTCAGGGGAGGGAGCCCCAGCATTTT
-	TRBV10-3	TRBJ1-5	-	CAISESWGDGGNQPQHF	TGTGCCATCAGTGAGTCGTGGGGGGATGGAGGCAATCAGCCCCAGCATTTT
TRBD1	TRBV6-1	TRBJ1-1	-	CASTIVEGADTEAFF	TGTGCCAGTACAATAGTTGAGGGGGCTGACACTGAAGCTTTCTTT
-	TRBV9	TRBJ2-1	-	CASSPRGAGQSYNEQFF	TGTGCCAGCAGCCCCCGAGGGGCGGGCCAATCCTACAATGAGCAGTTCTTC
TRBD2	TRBV2	TRBJ2-7	-	CASAGLGSAIPGAKQYF	TGTGCCTCAGCGGGGTTGGGTAGCGCTATCCCTGGGGCGAAGCAGTACTTC
TRBD2	TRBV5-4	TRBJ2-3	-	CASSSPTSGGPFTDTQYF	TGTGCCAGCAGCTCGCCGACTAGCGGGGGGCCCTTCACAGATACGCAGTATTTT
TRBD1	TRBV6-5	TRBJ1-2	once	CASSGTGDGYTF	TGTGCCAGCAGCGGGACAGGGGATGGCTACACCTTC
TRBD1	TRBV11-3	TRBJ1-2	-	CASNLDRDF	TGTGCCAGCAACCTGGACAGGGACTTC
-	TRBV9	TRBJ2-2	-	CASSVVGYTGELFF	TGTGCCAGCAGCGTAGTGGGATACACCGGGGAGCTGTTTTTT
-	TRBV28	TRBJ1-5	-	CATMSNQPQHF	TGTGCCACCATGAGCAATCAGCCCCAGCATTTT
-	TRBV18	TRBJ2-5	-	CASSPWGTQETQYF	TGTGCCAGCTCACCCTGGGGGACACAAGAGACCCAGTACTTC
TRBD1	TRBV5-4	TRBJ2-3	-	CASSDRGGSTDTQYF	TGTGCCAGCAGCGACAGGGGGGGAAGCACAGATACGCAGTATTTT
TRBD1	TRBV5-6	TRBJ1-2	few	CASNLPGQYYGYTF	TGTGCCAGCAACTTACCGGGACAGTACTATGGCTACACCTTC
TRBD2	TRBV29-1	TRBJ2-5	-	CSVQAGVQETQYF	TGCAGCGTTCAAGCGGGGGTCCAAGAGACCCAGTACTTC
-	TRBV28	TRBJ1-5	-	CASSLALRGTKQPQHF	TGTGCCAGCAGTCTAGCCTTGCGGGGGACGAAGCAGCCCCAGCATTTT
TRBD2	TRBV11-3	TRBJ2-1	-	CASSLGLAGGSNEQFF	TGTGCCAGCAGCCTCGGACTAGCGGGAGGATCCAATGAGCAGTTCTTC
-	TRBV6-5	TRBJ1-1	-	CASLSREVSTEAFF	TGTGCCAGCTTATCCAGGGAAGTAAGCACTGAAGCTTTCTTT
-	TRBV4-1	TRBJ1-3	-	CASTPVTGPVRPGDTIYF	TGCGCCAGCACTCCGGTTACAGGGCCCGTCCGCCCAGGAGACACCATATATTTT
-	TRBV21-1	TRBJ1-1	-	CASSSRTEAFF	TGTGCCAGCAGCTCCCGCACTGAAGCTTTCTTT
-	TRBV9	TRBJ2-2	few	CASSVGGGDAGELFF	TGTGCCAGCAGCGTAGGTGGGGGCGACGCCGGGGAGCTGTTTTTT
-	TRBV29-1	TRBJ1-1	-	CSVDQTSANTEAFF	TGCAGCGTTGACCAGACGTCAGCGAACACTGAAGCTTTCTTT
TRBD1	TRBV6-5	TRBJ2-5	-	CASRPGQGAWETQYF	TGTGCCAGCAGACCGGGACAGGGGGCGTGGGAGACCCAGTACTTC
TRBD2	TRBV6-1	TRBJ2-1	-	CASSGLPATSQLFDEQFF	TGTGCCAGCAGTGGACTCCCGGCGACTAGCCAGCTTTTTGATGAGCAGTTCTTC
-	TRBV19	TRBJ2-7	-	CASSIVFRDEQYF	TGTGCCAGTAGTATAGTGTTCCGGGACGAGCAGTACTTC
TRBD2	TRBV10-3	TRBJ2-3	once	CAISNLLAGSTDTQYF	TGTGCCATCAGCAACCTCCTAGCGGGTAGCACAGATACGCAGTATTTT
TRBD2	TRBV19	TRBJ2-2	-	CASTERISGRARSGELFF	TGTGCCAGTACCGAAAGAATTAGCGGGAGGGCTAGGAGCGGGGAGCTGTTTTTT
-	TRBV20-1	TRBJ2-3	few	CSAGGFEAPYF	TGCAGTGCTGGGGGCTTTGAGGCACCGTATTTT
-	TRBV7-9	TRBJ2-5	-	CASSLALGGRSYETQYF	TGTGCCAGCAGCTTAGCGCTCGGGGGGCGTTCGTATGAGACCCAGTACTTC
-	TRBV20-1	TRBJ1-2	few	CSARGKGGYTF	TGCAGTGCTAGAGGAAAAGGTGGCTACACCTTC
-	TRBV14	TRBJ1-4	-	CASSQDLAYTVGKLFF	TGTGCCAGCAGCCAAGATCTGGCCTACACCGTGGGGAAACTGTTTTTT
TRBD2	TRBV19	TRBJ2-1	-	CASSIRTSGVNEQFF	TGTGCCAGTAGTATTAGGACTAGCGGGGTCAATGAGCAGTTCTTC
TRBD1	TRBV28	TRBJ2-3	-	CASSLDRAPTDTQYF	TGTGCCAGCAGCCTCGACAGGGCCCCCACAGATACGCAGTATTTT
-	TRBV6-5	TRBJ1-5	-	CASSSRNGQPQHF	TGTGCCAGCAGTTCTCGGAACGGTCAGCCCCAGCATTTT
-	TRBV6-6	TRBJ2-5	-	CASSYMGAKGLETQYF	TGTGCCAGCAGTTACATGGGGGCCAAAGGTCTAGAGACCCAGTACTTC
-	TRBV7-2	TRBJ1-2	-	CASSPQHRDPNYGYTF	TGTGCCAGCAGCCCCCAACACAGGGACCCTAACTATGGCTACACCTTC
-	TRBV18	TRBJ1-2	-	CASSPATSEHYGYTF	TGTGCCAGCTCACCAGCGACTTCTGAACACTATGGCTACACCTTC
-	TRBV4-3	TRBJ2-3	-	CASSQALLDKFTDTQYF	TGCGCCAGCAGCCAAGCCCTCCTAGATAAGTTCACAGATACGCAGTATTTT
-	TRBV9	TRBJ1-2	once	CASSTNYGYTF	TGTGCCAGCAGCACCAACTATGGCTACACCTTC
-	TRBV5-1	TRBJ2-7	-	CASRSAGTTYEQYF	TGCGCCAGCAGATCGGCGGGGACAACCTACGAGCAGTACTTC
TRBD2	TRBV4-1	TRBJ2-7	-	CASSPLAGGLYEQYF	TGCGCCAGCAGCCCCCTAGCGGGAGGGCTTTACGAGCAGTACTTC
TRBD2	TRBV5-1	TRBJ2-7	few	CASSDGGAIYEQYF	TGCGCCAGCAGCGACGGGGGGGCAATATACGAGCAGTACTTC
TRBD1	TRBV5-6	TRBJ2-7	-	CASSGTGISYEQYF	TGTGCCAGCTCGGGGACAGGGATATCCTACGAGCAGTACTTC
TRBD2	TRBV11-2	TRBJ2-2	-	CASSSLTSGGYTGELFF	TGTGCCAGCAGCTCTTTGACTAGCGGGGGGTACACCGGGGAGCTGTTTTTT
TRBD2	TRBV30	TRBJ2-1	-	CAWRSGSVGEQFF	TGTGCCTGGCGTAGCGGGAGCGTGGGTGAGCAGTTCTTC
TRBD1	TRBV7-9	TRBJ1-5	-	CASSLEGQGSNQPQHF	TGTGCCAGCAGCTTGGAGGGACAGGGGAGCAATCAGCCCCAGCATTTT
-	TRBV7-8	TRBJ2-1	-	CASSLGSYNEQFF	TGTGCCAGCAGCTTAGGGAGTTACAATGAGCAGTTCTTC
TRBD2	TRBV28	TRBJ2-3	-	CASSFGGSGTRYF	TGTGCCAGCAGTTTTGGGGGTAGCGGGACGAGGTATTTT
TRBD2	TRBV5-1	TRBJ2-3	-	CASSLEASGGDTQYF	TGCGCCAGCAGCCTGGAAGCTAGCGGGGGGGATACGCAGTATTTT
-	TRBV5-1	TRBJ2-7	-	CASSLDRLQGGVRQTQTYEQYF	TGCGCCAGCAGCTTGGATCGGTTGCAGGGCGGAGTACGTCAGACGCAGACCTACGAGCAGTACTTC
-	TRBV5-4	TRBJ2-2	-	CASSLGGDAGELFF	TGTGCCAGCAGCTTGGGTGGGGACGCCGGGGAGCTGTTTTTT
-	TRBV19	TRBJ2-7	-	CASSIGATTYEQYF	TGTGCCAGTAGTATAGGTGCGACTACCTACGAGCAGTACTTC
TRBD1	TRBV18	TRBJ1-3	-	CASSPLGTATSSGNTIYF	TGTGCCAGCTCACCACTGGGGACAGCGACCAGCTCTGGAAACACCATATATTTT